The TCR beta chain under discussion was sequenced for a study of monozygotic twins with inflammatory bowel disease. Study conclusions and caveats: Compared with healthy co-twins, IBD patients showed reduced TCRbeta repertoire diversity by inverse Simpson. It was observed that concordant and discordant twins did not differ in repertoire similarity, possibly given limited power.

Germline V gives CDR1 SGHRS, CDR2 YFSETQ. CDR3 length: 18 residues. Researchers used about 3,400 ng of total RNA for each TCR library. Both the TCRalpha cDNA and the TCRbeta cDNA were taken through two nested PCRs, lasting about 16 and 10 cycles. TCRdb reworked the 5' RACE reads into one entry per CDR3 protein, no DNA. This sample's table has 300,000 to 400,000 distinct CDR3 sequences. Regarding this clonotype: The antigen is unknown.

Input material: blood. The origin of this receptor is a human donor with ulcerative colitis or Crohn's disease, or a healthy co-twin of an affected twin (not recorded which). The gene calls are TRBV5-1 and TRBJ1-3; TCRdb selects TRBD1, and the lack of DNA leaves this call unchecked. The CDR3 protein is CASSGGQGARSSGNTIYF. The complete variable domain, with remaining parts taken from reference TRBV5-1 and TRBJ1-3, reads KAGVTQTPRYLIKTRGQQVTLSCSPISGHRSVSWYQQTPGQGLQFLFEYFSETQRNKGNFPGRFSGRQFSNSRSEMNVSTLELGDSALYLCASSGGQGARSSGNTIYFGEGSWLTVV.